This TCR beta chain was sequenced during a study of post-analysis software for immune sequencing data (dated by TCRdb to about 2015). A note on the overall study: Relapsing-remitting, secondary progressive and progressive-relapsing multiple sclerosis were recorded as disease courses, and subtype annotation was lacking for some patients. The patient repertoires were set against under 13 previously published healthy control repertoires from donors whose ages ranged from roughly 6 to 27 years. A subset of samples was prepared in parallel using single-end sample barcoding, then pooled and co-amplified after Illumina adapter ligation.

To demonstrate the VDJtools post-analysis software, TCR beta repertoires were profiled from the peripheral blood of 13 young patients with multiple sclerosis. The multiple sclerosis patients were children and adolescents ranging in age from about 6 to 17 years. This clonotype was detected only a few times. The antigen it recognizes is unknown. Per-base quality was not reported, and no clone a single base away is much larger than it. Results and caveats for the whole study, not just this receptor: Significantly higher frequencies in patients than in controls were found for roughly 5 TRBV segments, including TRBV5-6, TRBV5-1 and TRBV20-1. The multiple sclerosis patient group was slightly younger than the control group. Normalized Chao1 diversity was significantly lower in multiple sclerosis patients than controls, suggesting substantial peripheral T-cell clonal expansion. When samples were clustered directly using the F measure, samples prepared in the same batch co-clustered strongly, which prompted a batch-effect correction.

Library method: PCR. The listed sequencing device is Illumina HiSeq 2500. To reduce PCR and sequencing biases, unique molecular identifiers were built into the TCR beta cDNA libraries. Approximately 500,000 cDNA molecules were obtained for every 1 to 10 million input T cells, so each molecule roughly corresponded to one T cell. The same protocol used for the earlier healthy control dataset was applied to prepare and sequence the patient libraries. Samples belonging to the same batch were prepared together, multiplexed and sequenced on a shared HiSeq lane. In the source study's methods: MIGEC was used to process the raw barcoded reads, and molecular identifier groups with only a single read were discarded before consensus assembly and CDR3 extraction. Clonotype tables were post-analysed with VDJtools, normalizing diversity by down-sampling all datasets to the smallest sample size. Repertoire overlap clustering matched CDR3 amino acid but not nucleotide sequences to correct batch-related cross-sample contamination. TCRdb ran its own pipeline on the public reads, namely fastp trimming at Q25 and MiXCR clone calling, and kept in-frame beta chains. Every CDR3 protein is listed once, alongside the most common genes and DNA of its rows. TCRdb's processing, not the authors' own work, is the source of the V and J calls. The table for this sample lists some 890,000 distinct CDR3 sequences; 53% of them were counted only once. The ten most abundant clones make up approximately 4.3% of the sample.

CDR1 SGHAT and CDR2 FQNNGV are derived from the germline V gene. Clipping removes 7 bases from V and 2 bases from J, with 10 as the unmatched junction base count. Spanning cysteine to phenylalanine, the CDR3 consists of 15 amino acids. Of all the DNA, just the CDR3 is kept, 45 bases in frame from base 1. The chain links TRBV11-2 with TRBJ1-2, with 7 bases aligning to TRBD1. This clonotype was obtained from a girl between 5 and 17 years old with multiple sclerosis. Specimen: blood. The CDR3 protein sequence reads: CASNLKGADNYGYTF. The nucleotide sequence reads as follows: TGTGCCAGCAACCTTAAGGGGGCCGACAACTATGGCTACACCTTC.